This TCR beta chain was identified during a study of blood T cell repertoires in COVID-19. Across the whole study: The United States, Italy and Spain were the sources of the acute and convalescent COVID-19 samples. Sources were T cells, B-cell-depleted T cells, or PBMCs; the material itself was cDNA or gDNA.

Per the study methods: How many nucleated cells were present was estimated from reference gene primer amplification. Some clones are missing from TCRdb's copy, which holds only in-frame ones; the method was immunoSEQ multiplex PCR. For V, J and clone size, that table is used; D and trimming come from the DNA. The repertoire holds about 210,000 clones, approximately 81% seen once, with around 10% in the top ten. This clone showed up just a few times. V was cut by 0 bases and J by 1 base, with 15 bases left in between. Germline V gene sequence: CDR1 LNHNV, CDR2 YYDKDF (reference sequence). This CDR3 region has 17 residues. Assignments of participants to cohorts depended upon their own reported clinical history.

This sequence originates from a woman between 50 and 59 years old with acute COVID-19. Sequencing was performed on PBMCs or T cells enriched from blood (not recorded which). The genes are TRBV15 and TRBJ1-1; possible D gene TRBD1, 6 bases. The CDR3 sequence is CATSREGWARGNTEAFF. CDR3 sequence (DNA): TGTGCCACCAGCAGAGAGGGATGGGCCAGGGGGAACACTGAAGCTTTCTTT.